One sample yielded the 17 T cell receptor beta chains listed below, sequenced in a study of blood T cell repertoires in COVID-19. Data came from immunoSEQ multiplex PCR; TCRdb stores just in-frame clones and leaves some out. This sample yields around 150,000 clones, of which about 86% are seen a single time; around 8.2% belongs to the top ten. Sequencing was performed on peripheral blood. The receptors shown here come from a man in his sixties with acute or convalescent COVID-19.

The V call is TRBV24-1, the J call TRBJ1-1, with 7 bases fitting TRBD1. V trimming: 5 bases; J trimming: 5 bases; junction bases outside the gene matches: 10. Germline V lookup: CDR1 KGHDR, CDR2 SFDVKD. The CDR3 runs 15 residues. CDR3: CATSVAGGGSTEAFF. In DNA, the CDR3 is TGTGCCACCAGTGTCGCGGGAGGGGGCTCTACTGAAGCTTTCTTT.

CDR3 in amino acids: CASRRQLNTEAFF. The CDR3 DNA sequence: TGTGCCAGCAGGAGGCAGCTGAACACTGAAGCTTTCTTT. The chain couples TRBV11-2 to TRBJ1-1; the D is unclear. The CDR3 contains 13 residues. Germline V CDR1 and CDR2: SGHAT, FQNNGV. The V and J ends lost 6 bases and 0 bases respectively, with 8 bases between them.

This clone was seen a few times. The chain is built from TRBV28 and TRBJ1-1, with a weak D call TRBD1 (5 bases). The ends were cut back, 7 bases at V and 7 bases at J, with 10 bases in the middle. Germline V gene lookup returns CDR1 MDHEN and CDR2 SYDVKM. There are 11 residues in the CDR3. The CDR3 DNA is TGTGCCAGCAAGGACACATATGAAGCTTTCTTT. Translation: CASKDTYEAFF.

The chain recombines TRBV3-1 (or the pseudogene TRBV3-2) with TRBJ2-3, with TRBD2 matching over 9 bases. CDR1 is LGHDT and CDR2 is YNNKEL in the germline V gene (reference sequence). CDR3 length: 15 residues. With V trimmed by 1 base and J by 4 bases, 3 bases remained unmatched. CDR3 sequence reads: CASSQASGNADTQYF. The DNA for the CDR3 is TGTGCCAGCAGCCAAGCTAGCGGGAATGCAGATACGCAGTATTTT.

V gene TRBV7-3 combines with J gene TRBJ1-4; TRBD1 might be the D (6 bases). CDR1 and CDR2 from the germline V gene are SGHTA and FQGTGA. There are 14 residues in the CDR3. V lost 2 bases, J lost 7 bases, and 11 bases lay in between. The chain's CDR3 is CASSLGRGGEKLFF. In nucleotides, the CDR3 is TGTGCCAGCAGCTTAGGCAGGGGCGGTGAAAAACTGTTTTTT. Combining the CDR3 with reference TRBV7-3 and TRBJ1-4 gives the whole variable domain GAGVSQTPSNKVTEKGKYVELRCDPISGHTALYWYRQSLGQGPEFLIYFQGTGAADDSGLPNDRFFAVRPEGSVSTLKIQRTERGDSAVYLCASSLGRGGEKLFFGSGTQLSVL.

The rearrangement joins TRBV7-7 to TRBJ1-3; D is perhaps TRBD1 (5 bases). The CDR3 consists of 13 residues. Germline V gives CDR1 SSHAT, CDR2 FNYEAQ (reference sequence). The V end lost 5 bases, the J end lost 4 bases, and 9 bases lay between the germline ends. The CDR3: CASSAQGGNTIYF. The DNA of the CDR3 is TGTGCCAGCAGCGCCCAGGGAGGAAACACCATATATTTT. Full variable domain (missing parts from reference TRBV7-7 and TRBJ1-3): GAGVSQSPRYKVTKRGQDVTLRCDPISSHATLYWYQQALGQGPEFLTYFNYEAQPDKSGLPSDRFSAERPEGSISTLTIQRTEQRDSAMYRCASSAQGGNTIYFGEGSWLTVV.

The V and J genes are TRBV6-5 and TRBJ1-5; D not resolved. V lost 6 bases and J lost 0, with 12 bases in between. The CDR3 has 15 amino acids. The V gene's germline CDR1 is MNHEY and CDR2 SVGAGI. CDR3 in amino acids: CASRFRELSNQPQHF. In DNA, the CDR3 is TGTGCCAGCAGGTTTAGAGAACTTAGCAATCAGCCCCAGCATTTT.

V usage is TRBV18 and J usage is TRBJ2-1, with TRBD2 matching 9 bases. CDR1 KGHSH and CDR2 LQKENI come from the germline V gene. The J segment lost 2 bases and the V segment lost 1 base, leaving 3 bases of the junction unmatched. This CDR3 contains 16 residues. CDR3 in amino acids: CASSPLSSGAYNEQFF. The CDR3 DNA follows: TGTGCCAGCTCACCACTATCTAGCGGGGCCTACAATGAGCAGTTCTTC. Full variable domain (outside the CDR3, taken from reference TRBV18 and TRBJ2-1): NAGVMQNPRHLVRRRGQEARLRCSPMKGHSHVYWYRQLPEEGLKFMVYLQKENIIDESGMPKERFSAEFPKEGPSILRIQQVVRGDSAAYFCASSPLSSGAYNEQFFGPGTRLTVL.

This rearrangement joins TRBV5-1 to TRBJ1-3; D is possibly TRBD1 (5 bases). In germline, CDR1 is SGHRS, CDR2 YFSETQ. The CDR3 contains 15 residues. Trimming shortened V by 0 bases and J by 2 bases, and 9 bases separated the two germline ends. CDR3: CASSLAGGTGNTIYF. CDR3 bases: TGCGCCAGCAGCTTGGCGGGGGGAACTGGAAACACCATATATTTT. Together with reference TRBV5-1 and TRBJ1-3, the CDR3 gives the full variable domain: KAGVTQTPRYLIKTRGQQVTLSCSPISGHRSVSWYQQTPGQGLQFLFEYFSETQRNKGNFPGRFSGRQFSNSRSEMNVSTLELGDSALYLCASSLAGGTGNTIYFGEGSWLTVV.

The chain employs TRBV5-1 and TRBJ1-2; 8 bases line up with TRBD1. Trimming removed 4 bases from V and 7 bases from J; junction bases left unmatched: 9. The CDR3 extends over 14 amino acids. Germline CDR1 reads SGHRS; CDR2 reads YFSETQ. The CDR3 DNA sequence: TGCGCCAGCAGCCTGGGACAGGCAGTGCGTGGCTACACCTTC. Residues: CASSLGQAVRGYTF.

V and J are TRBV24-1 and TRBJ2-3, with TRBD1 identical over 8 bases. Looked up from germline, CDR1 is KGHDR and CDR2 is SFDVKD. Trimming took 4 bases from V and 6 from J; bases not matched to a gene: 8. The CDR3 has 15 amino acids. The CDR3 spells CATSDRTGPGDTQYF. CDR3 sequence (DNA): TGTGCCACCAGTGACCGGACAGGGCCAGGGGATACGCAGTATTTT.

The genes are TRBV2 and TRBJ1-5, with D possibly TRBD1 on 6 matching bases. CDR1 is SNHLY and CDR2 is FYNNEI in the germline V gene. With 1 base removed from V and 5 bases from J, the gap between germline ends came to 9 bases. This CDR3 contains 14 residues. Here the CDR3 DNA reads TGTGCCAGCAGTGAAGAAAGGGGGTATCAGCCCCAGCATTTT. Amino acids: CASSEERGYQPQHF.

This clone showed up just once. The V and J genes are TRBV5-8 and TRBJ2-1, with D tentatively TRBD1 (7 bases). V was pared by 5 bases and J by 0 bases, with 15 bases between. The CDR3 loop spans 16 amino acids. The germline V gene has CDR1 SGHTS and CDR2 YDEGEE. The chain's CDR3 is CASRRGQTRSYNEQFF. CDR3 DNA sequence: TGTGCCAGCAGGCGGGGACAGACTCGCTCCTACAATGAGCAGTTCTTC.

This clone showed up just once. The V and J genes are TRBV27 and TRBJ2-7, with a possible D match to TRBD1 (7 bases). Trimming pared 6 bases from V and 3 bases from J, leaving 15 bases between. CDR3 length: 14 amino acids. CDR1 is MNHEY, CDR2 SMNVEV, per germline (reference sequence). This chain's CDR3 is CASRGGQSLYEQYF. The CDR3 coding sequence is TGTGCCAGCAGGGGGGGACAGAGCCTCTACGAGCAGTACTTC.

The chain has TRBV21-1 and TRBJ2-4; TRBD2, as called in the table, went unchecked against the DNA. TRBV21-1 is noted as a pseudogene. The CDR3 loop spans 19 amino acids. CDR3 amino acids: CASSAGGARGCETKNIQYF. CDR3 DNA sequence: TGTGCCAGCAGCGCTGGGGGGGCGAGGGGTTGCGAAACCAAAAACATTCAGTACTTC.

This rearrangement joins TRBV30 to TRBJ1-1; a possible D gene is TRBD1 (6 bases). Trimming took 1 base from V and 1 from J, leaving 7 bases between them. The germline V gene has CDR1 GTSNPN and CDR2 SVGIG (reference sequence). CDR3 size: 13 residues. CDR3: CAWSGQANTEAFF. DNA for the CDR3: TGTGCCTGGAGTGGACAGGCGAACACTGAAGCTTTCTTT.

V usage is TRBV7-3 and J usage is TRBJ2-3, with 10 bases lining up with TRBD2. This CDR3 has 16 residues. CDR1 is SGHTA and CDR2 is FQGTGA in the germline V gene. Losses at the gene ends were 2 bases for V and 2 bases for J; bases not matched to a gene: 4. The CDR3 region is CASSLLAGGPTDTQYF. DNA for the CDR3: TGTGCCAGCAGCTTATTAGCGGGAGGCCCCACAGATACGCAGTATTTT.